The clone carrying this TCR beta chain showed up just a few times. The sample originates from a study of T-cell reconstitution after alpha-beta-depleted transplantation in children. The CDR3 has 13 amino acids. Germline assignment: CDR1 SGHTA and CDR2 FQGNSA. The germline V and J ends were trimmed by 1 base and 11 bases, with 14 bases remaining between them. Unique molecular identifiers were used to barcode this TCRbeta library. One entry per CDR3 protein, called by TCRdb with MiXCR from the PCR reads. The sample has about 360,000 distinct CDR3 sequences, roughly 14% seen once. Sequenced here: PBMCs, sampled from the stem cell graft. The receptor comes from a human donor who donated a stem cell graft to a child with Fanconi anemia. The rearrangement uses TRBV7-2 and TRBJ1-1; D gene unclear. The CDR3 is CASSLELLGLAFF. The CDR3 DNA follows: TGTGCCAGCAGCTTAGAGTTACTCGGCCTGGCTTTCTTT.